This T cell receptor beta chain was captured in a study of T-cell reconstitution after alpha-beta-depleted transplantation in children. This clonotype appeared a few times. TCRbeta library construction was performed incorporating unique molecular identifiers. MiXCR was run by TCRdb on the PCR reads, yielding one entry per CDR3 protein. The profile shows approximately 510,000 distinct CDR3 sequences, roughly 18% of them singletons. The length of the CDR3 is 12 residues. Germline CDR1 reads SGHAT; CDR2 reads FQNNGV. Trimming stripped 3 bases from V and 8 bases from J, with 8 bases between. This receptor was taken from a human donor who donated a stem cell graft to a child with acute lymphoblastic leukemia. The starting material was PBMCs from the stem cell graft donor, obtained from the stem cell graft. The chain joins TRBV11-2 to TRBJ2-1; no definite D call. CDR3 in amino acids: CASSLNGYEQFF. The DNA of the CDR3 is TGTGCCAGCAGCTTGAATGGCTATGAGCAGTTCTTC.